Each of the 16 T cell receptor beta chains below was sequenced from the same sample in a study of shared clonotypes between healthy human individuals. The protocol was immunoSEQ multiplex PCR, while the TCRdb copy is restricted to in-frame clones and leaves out a portion. The sample lists more than 2 million clones; 85% to 95% were seen once. Terminally differentiated effector memory CD45RA+ cells were left out of the naive CD8 fraction, which was CD45RO-negative and positively selected for CCR7. The specimen sequenced was naive CD8+ T cells from PBMCs. The receptors were gathered from a man aged 18 to 35 in good health. Some clones in this sample may be carry-over from other donors' samples.

The CDR3 sequence is CAISENAGGLGETQYF. The CDR3 DNA reads as TGTGCCATCAGTGAAAATGCGGGAGGGTTGGGAGAGACCCAGTACTTC. The chain combines TRBV10-3 with TRBJ2-5; TRBD2 agrees at 9 bases. Germline trimming cut 3 bases from V and 4 bases from J; bases unmatched to any gene: 9. Germline CDR1 reads ENHRY; CDR2 reads SYGVKD. CDR3 length: 16 amino acids.

The chain combines TRBV30 with TRBJ2-7; perhaps TRBD2 as D (6 bases). The V and J ends lost 3 bases and 2 bases respectively, with 26 bases between them. Germline CDR1 is GTSNPN and CDR2 is SVGIG (reference sequence). The CDR3 totals 18 residues. DNA for the CDR3: TGTGCCTGGAGCGTCCGACCTATCACGGGAGTAGGTACCTACGAGCAGTACTTC. It encodes CAWSVRPITGVGTYEQYF.

J is TRBJ1-3 and V is TRBV2; 8 bases map to TRBD1. Germline values: CDR1 SNHLY, CDR2 FYNNEI. The CDR3 runs 16 residues. After removal of 4 bases from V and 0 bases from J, the junction contained 5 bases not matched to a gene. Written as DNA, the CDR3 is TGTGCCAGCAGTGGGGGGGGGACAGGCTCTGGAAACACCATATATTTT. Translated: CASSGGGTGSGNTIYF.

The rearrangement uses TRBV19 and TRBJ2-2; no clear D. V lost 3 bases to trimming and J lost 7 bases, with 9 bases between them. This CDR3 has 13 residues. Germline lookup yields CDR1 LNHDA and CDR2 SQIVND (reference sequence). The CDR3 sequence: CASSMKGFGELFF. DNA for the CDR3: TGTGCCAGTAGTATGAAAGGTTTCGGGGAGCTGTTTTTT.

This clone was recorded once. The chain joins TRBV19 to TRBJ1-2; TRBD1 agrees at 7 bases. This CDR3 spans 11 amino acids. The germline CDR1 and CDR2 sequences are LNHDA and SQIVND (reference sequence). The V and J ends lost 7 bases and 6 bases, in that order; junction bases with no gene match: 2. CDR3 residues: CASTDRDGYTF. The CDR3 DNA reads as TGTGCCAGTACTGACAGGGATGGCTACACCTTC.

The rearrangement joins TRBV29-1 to TRBJ2-7; 12 bases are shared with TRBD2. Germline assignment: CDR1 SQVTM and CDR2 ANQGSEA. The CDR3 has 15 residues. Losses at the gene ends were 4 bases for V and 3 bases for J; bases not matched to a gene: 7. The DNA for the CDR3 is TGCAGCGTTGCGGTAGGACTAGCGGGAATCTACGAGCAGTACTTC. This codes for CSVAVGLAGIYEQYF.

The chain employs TRBV29-1 and TRBJ1-2, with D perhaps TRBD1 (5 bases). The V gene lost 6 bases and the J gene lost 14 bases, with 34 bases spanning the gap. CDR1 SQVTM and CDR2 ANQGSEA come from the germline V gene. The CDR3 covers 16 residues. This CDR3 reads CSVGIPAGPYFLTETF. The DNA for the CDR3 is TGCAGCGTCGGTATACCGGCAGGGCCCTACTTTTTGACGGAAACCTTC.

J is TRBJ2-1 and V is TRBV27, with D possibly TRBD1 on 6 matching bases. CDR1 MNHEY and CDR2 SMNVEV come from the germline V gene (reference sequence). V lost 7 bases and J lost 0, with 7 bases in between. The CDR3 has 13 residues. The CDR3 nucleotides read TGTGCCAGCAAGGGGGACTCCTACAATGAGCAGTTCTTC. Protein product: CASKGDSYNEQFF.

This chain joins TRBV7-3 and TRBJ2-3, with D maybe TRBD2 (6 bases). Trimming pared 1 base from V and 0 bases from J, leaving 8 bases between. This CDR3 has 15 residues. Germline CDR1 SGHTA, CDR2 FQGTGA. The CDR3 loop reads CASSLKRASTDTQYF. The CDR3 DNA sequence: TGTGCCAGCAGCTTAAAGCGGGCTAGCACAGATACGCAGTATTTT.

The chain employs TRBV9 and TRBJ1-1; D is uncertain. CDR1 is SGDLS, CDR2 YYNGEE, per germline. V was shortened by 0 bases and J by 0 bases, with 12 bases between the two germline ends. The CDR3 sequence is 16 residues long. CDR3 in DNA: TGTGCCAGCAGCGTAGCCTCGACAACCATGAACACTGAAGCTTTCTTT. This encodes CASSVASTTMNTEAFF.

The rearrangement uses TRBV6-5 and TRBJ1-2, with 8 bases aligning to TRBD1. V was clipped by 0 bases and J by 8 bases; unmatched bases: 8. In germline, CDR1 is MNHEY, CDR2 SVGAGI. The CDR3 contains 15 residues. CDR3 in amino acids: CASSYSGRGPGGYTF. Written as DNA, the CDR3 is TGTGCCAGCAGTTACTCAGGCAGGGGGCCAGGGGGCTACACCTTC.

This chain connects TRBV10-2 to TRBJ2-7, with 9 bases identical to TRBD1. The CDR3 sequence is 13 residues long. The germline gives CDR1 WSHSY, CDR2 SAAADI. With 10 bases clipped from V and 2 bases from J, the junction kept 6 bases outside the gene matches. The CDR3 coding sequence is TGCGCCACGGGACAGGGCGACCCCTACGAGCAGTACTTC. This codes for CATGQGDPYEQYF.

The chain is built from TRBV5-1 and TRBJ2-1; 9 bases are a match to TRBD1. The J segment lost 7 bases and the V segment lost 9 bases, leaving 11 bases of the junction unmatched. Germline lookup yields CDR1 SGHRS and CDR2 YFSETQ. This CDR3 contains 14 residues. CDR3 DNA: TGCGCCATCGTCCCGGGACAGGGAACGAATGAGCAGTTCTTC. Translation gives CAIVPGQGTNEQFF.

The chain joins TRBV9 to TRBJ2-3, with 9 positions matching TRBD2. Germline trimming cut 3 bases from V and 1 base from J; bases unmatched to any gene: 9. Per germline, CDR1 SGDLS and CDR2 YYNGEE. There are 17 residues in the CDR3. The CDR3 region is CASSGVAGVGGTDTQYF. The CDR3 bases are TGTGCCAGCAGCGGGGTAGCGGGAGTGGGGGGCACAGATACGCAGTATTTT.

J is TRBJ2-7 and V is TRBV29-1; tentatively, D is TRBD2 (6 bases). Trimming removed 7 bases from V and 3 bases from J, with 16 bases in between. CDR1 and CDR2 (germline): SQVTM, ANQGSEA. The CDR3 runs to 13 residues. The CDR3 is CSGIGDGGYEQYF. DNA for the CDR3: TGCAGCGGAATAGGGGACGGGGGCTACGAGCAGTACTTC.

V gene TRBV6-4 combines with J gene TRBJ1-1; no reliable D call. Germline CDR1 is MRHNA and CDR2 is SNTAGT. V was cut by 2 bases and J by 1 base, with 8 bases left in between. The CDR3 totals 14 residues. CDR3: CASSDSHTNTEAFF. The CDR3 bases are TGTGCCAGCAGTGACAGCCACACGAACACTGAAGCTTTCTTT.